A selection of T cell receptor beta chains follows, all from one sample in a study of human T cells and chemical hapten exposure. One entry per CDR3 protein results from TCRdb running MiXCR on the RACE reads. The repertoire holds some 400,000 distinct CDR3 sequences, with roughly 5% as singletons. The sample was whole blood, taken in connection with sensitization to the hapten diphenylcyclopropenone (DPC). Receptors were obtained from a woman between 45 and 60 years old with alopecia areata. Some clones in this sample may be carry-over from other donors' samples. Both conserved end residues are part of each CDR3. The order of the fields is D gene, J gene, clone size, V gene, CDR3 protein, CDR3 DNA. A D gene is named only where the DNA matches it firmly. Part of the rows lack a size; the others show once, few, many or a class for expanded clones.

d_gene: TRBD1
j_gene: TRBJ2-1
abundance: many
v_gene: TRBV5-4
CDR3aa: CASSLGDRGNEQFF
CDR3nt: TGTGCCAGCAGCTTGGGGGACAGGGGCAATGAGCAGTTCTTC

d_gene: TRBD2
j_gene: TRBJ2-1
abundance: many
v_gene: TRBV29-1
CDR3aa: CSVRTSGSSNEQFF
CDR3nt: TGCAGCGTCCGGACTAGCGGGAGTAGCAATGAGCAGTTCTTC

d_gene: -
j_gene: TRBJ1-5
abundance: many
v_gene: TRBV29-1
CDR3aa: CSVPTGTNNQPQHF
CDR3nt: TGCAGCGTCCCCACAGGGACTAACAATCAGCCCCAGCATTTT

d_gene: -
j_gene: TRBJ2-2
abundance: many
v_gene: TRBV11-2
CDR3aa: CASSLYLNGGLLNGELFF
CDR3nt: TGTGCCAGCAGCTTATATCTAAACGGGGGGCTACTCAACGGGGAGCTGTTTTTT

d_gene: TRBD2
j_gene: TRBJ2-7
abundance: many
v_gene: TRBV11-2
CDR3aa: CASSLVSGTSVHEQYF
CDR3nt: TGTGCCAGCAGCTTAGTGTCCGGGACTAGCGTTCACGAGCAGTACTTC

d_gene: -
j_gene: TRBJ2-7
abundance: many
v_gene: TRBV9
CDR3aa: CASSVVEREYCREQYF
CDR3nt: TGTGCCAGCAGCGTAGTAGAGCGCGAGTATTGCCGCGAGCAGTACTTC

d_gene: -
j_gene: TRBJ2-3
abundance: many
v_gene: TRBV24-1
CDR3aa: CATSDRGKRGGGDATDTQYF
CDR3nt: TGTGCCACCAGTGATCGAGGCAAGAGAGGGGGCGGGGATGCCACAGATACGCAGTATTTT

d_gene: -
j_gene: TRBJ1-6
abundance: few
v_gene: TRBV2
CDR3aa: CASSVDTGLSSPLHF
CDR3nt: TGTGCCAGCAGTGTTGATACAGGGTTGAGTTCACCCCTCCACTTT

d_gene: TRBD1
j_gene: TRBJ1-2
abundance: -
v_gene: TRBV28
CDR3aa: CASSPDRGHGYTF
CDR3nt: TGTGCCAGCAGTCCGGACAGGGGCCATGGCTACACCTTC

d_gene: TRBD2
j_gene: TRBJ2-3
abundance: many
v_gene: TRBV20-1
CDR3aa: CSARHLGTSITDTQYF
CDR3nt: TGCAGTGCTAGACACCTAGGGACTAGCATCACAGATACGCAGTATTTT

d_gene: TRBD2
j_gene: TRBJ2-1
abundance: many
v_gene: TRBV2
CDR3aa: CASSGTSGVNEQFF
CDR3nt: TGTGCCAGCAGCGGGACTAGCGGGGTCAATGAGCAGTTCTTC

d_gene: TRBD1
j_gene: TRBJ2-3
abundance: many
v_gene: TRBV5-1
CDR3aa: CASRPGTGLDTQYF
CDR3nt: TGCGCCAGTCGCCCGGGGACAGGGTTGGATACGCAGTATTTT

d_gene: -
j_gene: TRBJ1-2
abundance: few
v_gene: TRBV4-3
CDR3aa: CASSPNQVLAGYTF
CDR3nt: TGCGCCAGCAGCCCTAACCAGGTTCTCGCTGGCTACACCTTC